The 7 T cell receptor beta chains below come from one sample, sequenced in a study of blood T cell repertoires in COVID-19. Clones were read by immunoSEQ multiplex PCR, and TCRdb kept only the in-frame ones, dropping some. The data contain approximately 290,000 clones, approximately 89% of them singletons. The sample consisted of peripheral blood. These receptors all come from a young woman with COVID-19, enrolled during active disease.

This chain uses TRBV7-9 with TRBJ1-3, with TRBD1 matching 10 bases. Germline values: CDR1 SEHNR, CDR2 FQNEAQ (reference sequence). The CDR3 loop spans 17 amino acids. The V and J ends lost 1 base and 4 bases, in that order; junction bases with no gene match: 7. The CDR3 DNA sequence: TGTGCCAGCAGCTTAGTCACCGGGACAGGGGCGGGAAACACCATATATTTT. Translating gives CASSLVTGTGAGNTIYF.

The V and J genes are TRBV28 and TRBJ2-3; tentative D call: TRBD1 (5 bases). Trimming stripped 6 bases from V and 9 bases from J, with 13 bases between. CDR3 length: 12 residues. CDR1 MDHEN and CDR2 SYDVKM come from the germline V gene. CDR3 nucleotides: TGTGCCAGCAGATCAGGGTCAGGCACGCAGTATTTT. As protein: CASRSGSGTQYF.

This chain joins TRBV7-9 and TRBJ2-3; TRBD2 matches 10 bases. V was clipped by 5 bases and J by 6 bases; unmatched bases: 8. Germline values: CDR1 SEHNR, CDR2 FQNEAQ (reference sequence). This CDR3 is built from 15 residues. The CDR3 coding sequence is TGTGCCAGCAGCCTAAGCGGGGGGGACTCGGATACGCAGTATTTT. Amino acid sequence: CASSLSGGDSDTQYF.

This chain connects TRBV4-1 to TRBJ1-5; a possible D gene is TRBD1 (5 bases). The CDR3 is 20 amino acids. CDR1 and CDR2 from the germline V gene are MGHRA and YSYEKL. With 0 bases removed from V and 1 base from J, the gap between germline ends came to 22 bases. The CDR3 nucleotides are TGCGCCAGCAGCCAAGATCCCCGACGGGGGTTGACGAGAAGCAATCAGCCCCAGCATTTT. It specifies CASSQDPRRGLTRSNQPQHF.

The rearrangement uses TRBV7-2 and TRBJ1-2; weak D call: TRBD1 (6 bases). CDR1 and CDR2 from the germline V gene are SGHTA and FQGNSA. The CDR3 has 15 amino acids. Trimming left V 4 bases short and J 8 bases short, with 20 bases between. CDR3: CASSSRQAYLEGYTF. The CDR3 DNA reads TGTGCCAGCAGCTCAAGACAGGCATATTTGGAAGGCTACACCTTC.

V is TRBV11-1 and J is TRBJ1-1; 7 bases are shared with TRBD1. The germline CDR1 and CDR2 sequences are SGHAT and FQDESV (reference sequence). The CDR3 spans 13 residues. Trimming removed 4 bases from V and 8 bases from J; junction bases left unmatched: 7. The CDR3 nucleotides are TGTGCCAGCAGCTGGACAGGTAATATCGAAGCTTTCTTT. This encodes CASSWTGNIEAFF.

J is TRBJ2-5 and V is TRBV5-1, with D perhaps matching TRBD2 (6 bases). The CDR3 is made up of 11 amino acids. CDR1 is SGHRS and CDR2 is YFSETQ in the germline V gene. Trimming removed 7 bases at V and 7 bases at J, with 11 bases between. In DNA, the CDR3 is TGCGCCAGCGTTCCCGGGGGGACCCAGTACTTC. Its protein is CASVPGGTQYF.